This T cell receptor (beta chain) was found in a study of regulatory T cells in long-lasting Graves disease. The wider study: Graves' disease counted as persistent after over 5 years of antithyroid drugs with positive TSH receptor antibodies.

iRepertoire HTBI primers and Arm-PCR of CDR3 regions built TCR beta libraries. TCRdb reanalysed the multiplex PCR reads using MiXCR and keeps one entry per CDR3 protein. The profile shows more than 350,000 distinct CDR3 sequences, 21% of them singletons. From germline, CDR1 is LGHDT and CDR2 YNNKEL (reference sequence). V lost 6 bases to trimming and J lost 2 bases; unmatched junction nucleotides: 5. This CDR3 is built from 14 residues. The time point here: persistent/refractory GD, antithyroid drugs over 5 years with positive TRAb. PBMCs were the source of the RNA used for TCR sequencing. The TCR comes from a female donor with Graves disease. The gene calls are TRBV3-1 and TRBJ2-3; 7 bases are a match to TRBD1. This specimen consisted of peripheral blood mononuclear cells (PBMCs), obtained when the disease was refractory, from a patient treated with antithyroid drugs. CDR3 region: CASREQGNTDTQYF. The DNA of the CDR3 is TGTGCCAGCAGAGAACAGGGGAACACAGATACGCAGTATTTT.